This T cell receptor beta chain stems from a study of cytomegalovirus exposure and HLA in healthy donors. Findings of the study overall: Excluded were some V segments that proved indistinguishable, including TRBV6-2 and TRBV6-3.

Both 60 Vbeta primers and 13 Jbeta primers went into the PCR. This table comes from immunoSEQ multiplex PCR, and its TCRdb copy is limited to in-frame clones, with some not included. The table includes approximately 92,000 clones, 69% detected once. The CDR3 consists of 16 residues. V lost 5 bases and J lost 4; bases outside the gene matches: 11. From germline, CDR1 is SEHNR and CDR2 FQNEAQ (reference sequence). In its sample, this clone was seen a few times. Its antigen is unknown. The receptor's source is a man over 45 in good health and CMV-seronegative. Specimen: PBMCs. The chain is built from TRBV7-9 and TRBJ2-3; 8 bases fit TRBD2. CDR3 coding DNA: TGTGCCAGCAGCCTTTGGGGAGCGGGAGAGGCAGATACGCAGTATTTT. This codes for CASSLWGAGEADTQYF.